The rows below give T cell receptor beta chains drawn from one sample of a study of identical twins. TCRdb analysed the 5' RACE reads with MiXCR anew, one entry per CDR3 protein. Of 600,000 to 800,000 distinct CDR3 sequences in the sample, 21% were seen once. This same sample was also part of a study on T cells expressing NK-cell markers.

Material: PBMCs. These receptors all stem from a young woman in good health. Each CDR3 is given with its conserved first and last residue. D genes are given only for firm matches. Size tells how often a clone was seen (once, few, many) or the class of an expanded clone, and some rows leave it out.

clone_size j_call v_call d_call cdr3_nt cdr3_aa
few TRBJ2-1 TRBV18 TRBD1 TGTGCCAGCTCCCAAAGACTGGGACAGGGAAGGAATCAGTTCTTC CASSQRLGQGRNQFF
few TRBJ2-7 TRBV30 TRBD2 TGTGCCTGGAGTGGAAGCGGGAGTACCCATCGCTACGAGCAGTACTTC CAWSGSGSTHRYEQYF
. TRBJ2-7 TRBV20-1 TRBD2 TGCAGTGCTAGAGCCAGGACTAGCGGGAGACCCGAGCAGTACTTC CSARARTSGRPEQYF
. TRBJ2-1 TRBV14 . TGTGCCAGCAGCCAAGTTGCCCGATTAAGCGCCCGCAATGAGCAGTTCTTC CASSQVARLSARNEQFF
few TRBJ2-6 TRBV5-1 . TGCGCCAGCAGCTTGAGCGACAGCCTCTCTGGGGCCAACGTCCTGACTTTC CASSLSDSLSGANVLTF
. TRBJ1-2 TRBV29-1 . TGCAGCGTTGATGTCCCAGCAGGGTTGCCTGGCTACACCTTC CSVDVPAGLPGYTF
few TRBJ1-1 TRBV20-1 TRBD1 TGCAGTGCTAGAGATCAGGGGACAGGGTGGCCTGAAGCTTTCTTT CSARDQGTGWPEAFF
. TRBJ2-5 TRBV5-1 TRBD2 TGCGCCAGCAGCGCCTCTAGCGGGAGGGTGATGGAGACCCAGTACTTC CASSASSGRVMETQYF
many TRBJ1-5 TRBV12-3/TRBV12-4 . TGTGCCAGCAGTTTTGGGTGGAAGCCCCAGCATTTT CASSFGWKPQHF
few TRBJ1-5 TRBV6-1 . TGTGCCAGCAGTACGCAGGTCAATCAGCCCCAGCATTTT CASSTQVNQPQHF
. TRBJ2-7 TRBV20-1 . TGCAGTGCCCAAAAACCGGGACTGAATACCTACGAGCAGTACTTC CSAQKPGLNTYEQYF
few TRBJ2-5 TRBV5-1 TRBD1 TGCGCCAGCAGCACCCGGGACAGGGGATACGAGACCCAGTACTTC CASSTRDRGYETQYF
. TRBJ2-7 TRBV7-2 . TGTGCCAGCAGCTTAGTTGGGCTAGGGGGCGAGCAGTACTTC CASSLVGLGGEQYF
few TRBJ2-1 TRBV5-6 TRBD2 TGTGCCAGTATTAGCGGGAGGGCCGGGAATGAGCAGTTCTTC CASISGRAGNEQFF
once TRBJ2-1 TRBV11-2 TRBD1 TGTGCCAGCAGCTTAAGGGGGCTAACCTACAATGAGCAGTTCTTC CASSLRGLTYNEQFF
. TRBJ2-1 TRBV12-3/TRBV12-4 . TGTGCCAGCAGTCTACCAAAATCCGACAGGCGACATGCGACCTACAATGAGCAGTTCTTC CASSLPKSDRRHATYNEQFF
. TRBJ2-7 TRBV3-1 TRBD2 TGTGCCAGCAGCGCCACTAGCGAATCCACCTACGAGCAGTACTTC CASSATSESTYEQYF
. TRBJ1-1 TRBV5-6 . TGTGCCAGCAGACTTAGGAACACTGAAGCTTTCTTT CASRLRNTEAFF
many TRBJ1-2 TRBV7-9 . TGTGCCAGCAGAGGACACCTTAACTATGGCTACACCTTC CASRGHLNYGYTF
. TRBJ2-2 TRBV18 . TGTGCCAGTAAATTTGACAGAGGCACCGGGGAGCTGTTTTTT CASKFDRGTGELFF
few TRBJ2-7 TRBV5-1 TRBD2 TGCGCCAGCAGGTCCATCCCTAGCGGGGCCTACGAGCAGTACTTC CASRSIPSGAYEQYF
. TRBJ1-5 TRBV7-9 TRBD1 TGTGCCAGCAGCTTAATGACAGGGGATGAGCCCCAGCATTTT CASSLMTGDEPQHF
. TRBJ2-3 TRBV6-2/TRBV6-3 . TGTGCCAGCAGTTACTGGGGGGATACGAGAGATACGCAGTATTTT CASSYWGDTRDTQYF
. TRBJ2-5 TRBV6-1 TRBD2 TGTGCCAGCAGCCGGAAAATCTCACTAGCGGGAATAGAGACCCAGTACTTC CASSRKISLAGIETQYF
few TRBJ2-1 TRBV7-9 TRBD2 TGTGCCAGCACCAGCGGGACTAGCGTTTTGGATGAGCAGTTCTTC CASTSGTSVLDEQFF
few TRBJ2-3 TRBV12-3/TRBV12-4 . TGTGCCAGCAGACACCGACGGCGGGGGCTGAATCCAAGCACAGATACGCAGTATTTT CASRHRRRGLNPSTDTQYF
. TRBJ2-7 TRBV12-3/TRBV12-4 . TGTGCCAGCAGTTTTAGGGCCTCTCTCGTCTACGAGCAGTACTTC CASSFRASLVYEQYF
. TRBJ2-7 TRBV7-2 TRBD2 TGTGCCAGCAGCTTAGCCGGACTAGCGGGAGACGAGCAGTACTTC CASSLAGLAGDEQYF
. TRBJ2-1 TRBV7-2 . TGTGCCAGCAGCTTAGGGCTATCCCCAACCTACAATGAGCAGTTCTTC CASSLGLSPTYNEQFF
few TRBJ2-4 TRBV2 TRBD2 TGTGCCGGGGAGGGAGTAGGCAAAAACATTCAGTACTTC CAGEGVGKNIQYF
. TRBJ2-2 TRBV9 . TGTGCCAGCAGCTCCCTGCAGGAGGGTCCCGGGGAGCTGTTTTTT CASSSLQEGPGELFF
few TRBJ2-1 TRBV5-1 TRBD2 TGCGCCAGCAGCTATAGCGGGGGGAAGGGTGAGCAGTTCTTC CASSYSGGKGEQFF
. TRBJ1-2 TRBV11-3 . TGTGCCAGCAGCTCTCGGGACCGAGGTGGCTACACCTTC CASSSRDRGGYTF
many TRBJ2-2 TRBV20-1 TRBD1 TGCAGTATTTACCTGACAGGGTGCGCGAACACCGGGGAGCTGTTTTTT CSIYLTGCANTGELFF
. TRBJ2-5 TRBV29-1 TRBD1 TGCAGCGTTGAAGGTCACAGGGGGGAGACCCAGTACTTC CSVEGHRGETQYF
many TRBJ2-1 TRBV7-9 . TGTGCCAGCAGCTTATCCAGTCCCTACAATGAGCAGTTCTTC CASSLSSPYNEQFF
many TRBJ1-1 TRBV20-1 . TGCAGTGCTAGAGCGCACAGGACGGACACTGAAGCTTTCTTT CSARAHRTDTEAFF
few TRBJ1-4 TRBV7-8 . TGTGCCAGCAGCTTACCTTTCCACAGGGTTGGAAGCGAAAAACTGTTTTTT CASSLPFHRVGSEKLFF
few TRBJ2-7 TRBV29-1 TRBD2 TGCAGCGTATACTCGGGGACTAGAGCCTACGAGCAGTACTTC CSVYSGTRAYEQYF
. TRBJ2-1 TRBV3-1 . TGTGCCAGCAGCCAAGCTCTGGGGGAGCAGTTCTTC CASSQALGEQFF
. TRBJ2-2 TRBV25-1 . TGTGCCAGCATGCGCCACGGGGCCGGGGAGCTGTTTTTT CASMRHGAGELFF
once TRBJ2-3 TRBV6-1 . TGTGCCAGCCTACACCCGATCGACGGTTGGGGGCCAGATACGCAGTATTTT CASLHPIDGWGPDTQYF
few TRBJ1-1 TRBV25-1 TRBD1 TGTGCCAGCAGTGATCCCCAGGGGGGGTACACTGAAGCTTTCTTT CASSDPQGGYTEAFF
few TRBJ2-1 TRBV24-1 . TGTGCCACCAGTGGGCGAAACAATGAGCAGTTCTTC CATSGRNNEQFF
. TRBJ2-5 TRBV18 . TGTGCCAGCTCACCCCCCCTCCCGGGCGTCCAAGAGACCCAGTACTTC CASSPPLPGVQETQYF
. TRBJ2-5 TRBV6-5 . TGTGCCAGCAGTTATCAGGTAGCCCAAGAGACCCAGTACTTC CASSYQVAQETQYF
few TRBJ2-1 TRBV4-3 TRBD2 TGCGCCAGCAGCTCACTAGCGGATGACAATGAGCAGTTCTTC CASSSLADDNEQFF
. TRBJ2-2 TRBV5-5 TRBD1 TGTGCCAGCAGCTTAATGACAGGGGGGAACACCGGGGAGCTGTTTTTT CASSLMTGGNTGELFF
many TRBJ2-7 TRBV9 . TGTGCCAGCAGCGTAGATCCAGGGACGTACGAGCAGTACTTC CASSVDPGTYEQYF
. TRBJ2-3 TRBV10-3 . TGTGCCACAAGGGGTGGGGTACTACCTCCCACGGATACGCAGTATTTT CATRGGVLPPTDTQYF